A single sample gave rise to the 13 T cell receptor beta chains below, sequenced in a study of T cell repertoires in cytomegalovirus infection. MiXCR, applied by TCRdb to the reads, yields one record per CDR3 protein. The sample carries 150,000 to 200,000 distinct CDR3 sequences, over 25% recorded once. The sample was PBMCs. Receptors originate from a human donor in good health (CMV status not recorded). Some clones in this sample may be carry-over from other donors' samples.

The chain uses TRBV5-1 and TRBJ1-1, with D uncertain. V lost 1 base, J lost 5 bases, and 15 bases lay in between. Germline V gene data show CDR1 as SGHRS and CDR2 as YFSETQ. This CDR3 comprises 15 residues. CDR3 DNA sequence: TGCGCCAGCAGCTTGATAAGAGCCCCGGGGACTGAAGCTTTCTTT. This translates into CASSLIRAPGTEAFF.

The genes are TRBV20-1 and TRBJ2-1; 9 bases are shared with TRBD2. The V gene's germline CDR1 is DFQATT and CDR2 SNEGSKA (reference sequence). V shed 6 bases, J shed 6 bases, and the junction held 9 bases outside the gene matches. CDR3 length: 14 residues. The CDR3 sequence: CSAAPPSGVNEQFF. The CDR3 region has the DNA TGCAGTGCCGCTCCGCCTAGCGGGGTCAATGAGCAGTTCTTC.

This clonotype was detected only a few times. CDR3 sequence: CATRATGNTEAFF. The CDR3 DNA reads as TGTGCCACCCGAGCAACCGGGAACACTGAAGCTTTCTTT. The rearrangement uses TRBV10-3 and TRBJ1-1, with D hard to call. Trimming pared 10 bases from V and 1 base from J, leaving 13 bases between. The germline gives CDR1 ENHRY, CDR2 SYGVKD. The CDR3 consists of 13 residues.

V is TRBV13 and J is TRBJ2-7; a possible D gene is TRBD1 (6 bases). The V and J ends lost 5 bases and 6 bases respectively, with 11 bases between them. This CDR3 is built from 12 residues. The germline V gene encodes CDR1 PRHDT and CDR2 FYEKMQ (reference sequence). CDR3 region: CASSTQGSEQYF. CDR3 DNA sequence: TGTGCCAGCAGCACTCAGGGGAGCGAGCAGTACTTC.

This clonotype was counted at least ten times. The rearrangement uses TRBV7-2 and TRBJ2-3; the match to TRBD2 covers 7 bases. There are 16 residues in the CDR3. With V trimmed by 5 bases and J by 0 bases, 8 bases remained unmatched. The germline V gene encodes CDR1 SGHTA and CDR2 FQGNSA. The chain's CDR3 is CASSLSVGGSTDTQYF. As DNA, the CDR3 is TGTGCCAGCAGCCTAAGTGTGGGGGGGAGCACAGATACGCAGTATTTT.

This clonotype was seen many times. The J gene is TRBJ1-1, the V gene TRBV7-2, with no clear D. This CDR3 is 15 amino acids long. Germline loops: CDR1 SGHTA, CDR2 FQGNSA. The germline V and J ends were trimmed by 5 bases and 0 bases, with 13 bases remaining between them. The chain's CDR3 is CASSPRTTLNTEAFF. The CDR3, as DNA: TGTGCCAGCAGCCCCCGAACCACCCTGAACACTGAAGCTTTCTTT. Variable domain in full (rest from reference TRBV7-2 and TRBJ1-1): GAGVSQSPSNKVTEKGKDVELRCDPISGHTALYWYRQSLGQGLEFLIYFQGNSAPDKSGLPSDRFSAERTGGSVSTLTIQRTQQEDSAVYLCASSPRTTLNTEAFFGQGTRLTVV.

This clonotype was detected a few times. The genes are TRBV7-2 and TRBJ1-5, with D possibly TRBD1 on 5 matching bases. Germline CDR1 SGHTA, CDR2 FQGNSA. The CDR3 runs 13 residues. V was cut by 3 bases and J by 7 bases, with 10 bases left in between. The CDR3 coding sequence is TGTGCCAGCAGCTTCGGCGGGGGACAGCCCCAGCATTTT. Its protein is CASSFGGGQPQHF.

V is TRBV6-6 and J is TRBJ1-2; 10 bases line up with TRBD1. The junction had 13 bases not matched to a gene; V was cut back by 5 bases and J by 7 bases. The CDR3 loop spans 16 amino acids. Germline CDR1 reads MNHNY; CDR2 reads SVGAGI (reference sequence). The CDR3 is CASSGTGALTPGGYTF. CDR3 DNA: TGTGCCAGCAGTGGGACAGGGGCCCTCACCCCAGGTGGCTACACCTTC.

The gene calls are TRBV10-3 and TRBJ1-1; TRBD1 agrees at 10 bases. CDR1 and CDR2 from the germline V gene are ENHRY and SYGVKD. With 6 bases clipped from V and 5 bases from J, the junction kept 3 bases outside the gene matches. This CDR3 is 13 amino acids long. DNA of the CDR3: TGTGCCATCAGGGGACAGGGGTCTACTGAAGCTTTCTTT. Encoded protein: CAIRGQGSTEAFF.

This clonotype was observed a few times. The chain couples TRBV5-1 to TRBJ1-4; no clear D. Germline V gives CDR1 SGHRS, CDR2 YFSETQ. Trimming left V 0 bases short and J 4 bases short, with 7 bases between. The CDR3 is 14 amino acids. CDR3 region: CASSLDGHNEKLFF. Written as DNA, the CDR3 is TGCGCCAGCAGCTTGGACGGCCATAATGAAAAACTGTTTTTT.

CDR3 DNA: TGCGCCAGCAGCTTGGGGGACACGCCCGAGCAGTTCTTC. Translating it yields CASSLGDTPEQFF. This chain joins TRBV5-1 and TRBJ2-1; D is perhaps TRBD1 (6 bases). This CDR3 has 13 residues. CDR1 is SGHRS and CDR2 is YFSETQ in the germline V gene. V lost 0 bases and J lost 10, with 11 bases in between.

The table lists this clonotype with many counts. The chain has TRBV7-2 and TRBJ2-7; 8 nucleotides align to TRBD2. With 5 bases clipped from V and 3 bases from J, the junction kept 18 bases outside the gene matches. The germline gives CDR1 SGHTA, CDR2 FQGNSA. CDR3 length equals 18 residues. CDR3 sequence reads: CASSIGGGGRTTFYEQYF. Written as DNA, the CDR3 is TGTGCCAGCAGCATCGGGGGGGGCGGCAGGACGACTTTCTACGAGCAGTACTTC.

This clonotype has a handful of counts. The chain combines TRBV7-2 with TRBJ2-5; TRBD1 agrees at 8 bases. Trimming cost V 4 bases and J 2 bases; bases outside gene matches: 6. The CDR3 has 15 amino acids. CDR1 is SGHTA and CDR2 is FQGNSA in the germline V gene. This chain's CDR3 is CASSSHGQGQETQYF. CDR3 sequence (DNA): TGTGCCAGCAGCTCTCACGGACAGGGACAAGAGACCCAGTACTTC.